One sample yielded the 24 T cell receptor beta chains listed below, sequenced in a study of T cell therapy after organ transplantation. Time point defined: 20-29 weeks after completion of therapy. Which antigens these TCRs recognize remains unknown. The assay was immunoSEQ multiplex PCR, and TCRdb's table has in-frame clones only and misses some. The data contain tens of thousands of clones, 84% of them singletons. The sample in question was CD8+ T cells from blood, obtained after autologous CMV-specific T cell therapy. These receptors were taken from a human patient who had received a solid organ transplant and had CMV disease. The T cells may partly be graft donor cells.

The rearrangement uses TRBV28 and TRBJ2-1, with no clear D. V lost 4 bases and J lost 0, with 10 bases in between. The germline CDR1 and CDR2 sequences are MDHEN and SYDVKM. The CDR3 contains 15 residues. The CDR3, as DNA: TGTGCCAGCAGTTCTCAGCCCAGCTCCTACAATGAGCAGTTCTTC. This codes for CASSSQPSSYNEQFF.

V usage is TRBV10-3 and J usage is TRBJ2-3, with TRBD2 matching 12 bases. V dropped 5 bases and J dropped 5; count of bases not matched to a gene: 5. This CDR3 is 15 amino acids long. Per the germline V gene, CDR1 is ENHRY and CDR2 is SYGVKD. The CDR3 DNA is TGTGCCATCAGTCACCCTAGCGGGGGGGGAGATACGCAGTATTTT. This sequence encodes CAISHPSGGGDTQYF.

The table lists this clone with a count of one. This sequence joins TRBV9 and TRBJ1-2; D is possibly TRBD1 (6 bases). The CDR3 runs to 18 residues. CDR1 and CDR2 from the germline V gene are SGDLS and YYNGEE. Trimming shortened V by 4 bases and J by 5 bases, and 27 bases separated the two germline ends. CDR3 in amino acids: CASSHTLEGPGEGYGYTF. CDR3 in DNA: TGTGCCAGCAGCCACACTTTGGAGGGGCCAGGGGAAGGATATGGCTACACCTTC.

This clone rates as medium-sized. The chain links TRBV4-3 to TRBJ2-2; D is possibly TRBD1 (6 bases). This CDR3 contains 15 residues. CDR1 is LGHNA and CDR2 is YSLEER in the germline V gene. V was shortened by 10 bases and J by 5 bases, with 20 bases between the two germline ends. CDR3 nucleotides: TGCGCCATTGCCCCTGGGGGCAACGAGACCGGGGAGCTGTTTTTT. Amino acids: CAIAPGGNETGELFF.

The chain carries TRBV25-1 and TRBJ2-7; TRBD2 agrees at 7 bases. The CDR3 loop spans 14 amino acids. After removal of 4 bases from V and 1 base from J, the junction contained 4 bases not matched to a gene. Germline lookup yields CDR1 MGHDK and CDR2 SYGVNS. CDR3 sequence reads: CASSVGGKSYEQYF. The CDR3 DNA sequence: TGTGCCAGCAGTGTCGGGGGGAAATCCTACGAGCAGTACTTC.

As DNA, the CDR3 is TGTGCCAGCAGCTTGGGAGTAGGTAGCGGTTTTCAAGAGACCCAGTACTTC. Protein sequence: CASSLGVGSGFQETQYF. This chain links TRBV7-9 with TRBJ2-5, with D possibly being TRBD2 (6 bases). Germline loops: CDR1 SEHNR, CDR2 FQNEAQ (reference sequence). Trimming removed 3 bases at V and 2 bases at J, with 19 bases between. The CDR3 is 17 amino acids.

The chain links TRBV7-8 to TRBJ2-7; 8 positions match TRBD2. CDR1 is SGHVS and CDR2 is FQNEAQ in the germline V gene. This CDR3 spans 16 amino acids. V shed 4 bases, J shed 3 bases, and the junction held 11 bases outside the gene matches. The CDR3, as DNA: TGTGCCAGCAGCTCTAAGGCGGGGGGAAATAGCTACGAGCAGTACTTC. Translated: CASSSKAGGNSYEQYF.

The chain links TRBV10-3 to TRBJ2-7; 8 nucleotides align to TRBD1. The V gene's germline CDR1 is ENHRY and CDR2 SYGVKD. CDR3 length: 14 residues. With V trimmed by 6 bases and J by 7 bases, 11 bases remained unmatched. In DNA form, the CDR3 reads TGTGCCATCAGCCCGGGACAGGCCTCCTTAGAGCAGTACTTC. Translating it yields CAISPGQASLEQYF.

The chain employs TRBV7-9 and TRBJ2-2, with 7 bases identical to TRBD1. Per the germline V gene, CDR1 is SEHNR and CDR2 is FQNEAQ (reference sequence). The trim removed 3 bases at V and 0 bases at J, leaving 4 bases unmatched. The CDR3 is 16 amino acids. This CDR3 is CASSFPQGPNTGELFF. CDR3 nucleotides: TGTGCCAGCAGCTTTCCACAGGGGCCGAACACCGGGGAGCTGTTTTTT.

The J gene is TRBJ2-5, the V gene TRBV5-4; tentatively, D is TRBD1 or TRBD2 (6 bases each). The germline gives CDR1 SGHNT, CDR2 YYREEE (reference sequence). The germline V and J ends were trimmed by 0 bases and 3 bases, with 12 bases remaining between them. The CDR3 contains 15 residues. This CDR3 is CASSLEGGIEETQYF. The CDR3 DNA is TGTGCCAGCAGCTTGGAGGGGGGAATTGAAGAGACCCAGTACTTC.

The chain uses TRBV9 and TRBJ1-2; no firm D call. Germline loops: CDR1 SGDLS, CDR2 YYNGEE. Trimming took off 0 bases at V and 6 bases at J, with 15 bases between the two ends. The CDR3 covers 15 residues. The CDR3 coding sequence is TGTGCCAGCAGCGTAGACGGGGAGGTCCCCCATGGCTACACCTTC. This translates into CASSVDGEVPHGYTF.

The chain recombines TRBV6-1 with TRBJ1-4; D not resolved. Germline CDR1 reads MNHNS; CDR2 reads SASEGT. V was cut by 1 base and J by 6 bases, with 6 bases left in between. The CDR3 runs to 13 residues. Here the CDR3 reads CASSEVYYEKLFF. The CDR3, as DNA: TGTGCCAGCAGTGAAGTTTACTATGAAAAACTGTTTTTT.

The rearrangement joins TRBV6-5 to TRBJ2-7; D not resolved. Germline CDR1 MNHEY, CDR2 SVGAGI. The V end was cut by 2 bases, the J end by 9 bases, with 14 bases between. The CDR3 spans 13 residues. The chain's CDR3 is CASSYGDKYRQYF. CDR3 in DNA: TGTGCCAGCAGTTACGGTGACAAGTATAGGCAGTACTTC.

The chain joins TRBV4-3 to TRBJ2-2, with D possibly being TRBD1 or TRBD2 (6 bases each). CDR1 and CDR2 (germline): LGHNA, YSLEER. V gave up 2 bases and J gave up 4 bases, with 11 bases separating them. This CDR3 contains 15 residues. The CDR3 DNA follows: TGCGCCAGCAGCCAATACAGGGAGGCCACCGGGGAGCTGTTTTTT. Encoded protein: CASSQYREATGELFF.

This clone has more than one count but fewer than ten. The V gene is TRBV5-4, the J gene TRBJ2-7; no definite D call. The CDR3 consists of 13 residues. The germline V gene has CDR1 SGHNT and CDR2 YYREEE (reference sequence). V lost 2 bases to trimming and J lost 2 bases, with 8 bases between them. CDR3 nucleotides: TGTGCCAGCAGCTTTCTGGGCACCTACGAGCAGTACTTC. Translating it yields CASSFLGTYEQYF.

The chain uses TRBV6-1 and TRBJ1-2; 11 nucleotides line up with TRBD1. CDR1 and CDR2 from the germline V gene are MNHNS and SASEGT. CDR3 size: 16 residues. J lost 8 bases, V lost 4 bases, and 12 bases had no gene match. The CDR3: CASSGLFRDRGYGYTF. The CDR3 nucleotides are TGTGCCAGCAGTGGTTTATTCCGGGACAGGGGGTACGGCTACACCTTC.

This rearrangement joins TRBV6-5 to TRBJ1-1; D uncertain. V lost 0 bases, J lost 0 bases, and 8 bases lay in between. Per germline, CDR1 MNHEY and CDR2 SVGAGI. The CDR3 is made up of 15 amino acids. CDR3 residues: CASSYSTSVNTEAFF. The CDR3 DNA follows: TGTGCCAGCAGTTACTCGACAAGCGTGAACACTGAAGCTTTCTTT.

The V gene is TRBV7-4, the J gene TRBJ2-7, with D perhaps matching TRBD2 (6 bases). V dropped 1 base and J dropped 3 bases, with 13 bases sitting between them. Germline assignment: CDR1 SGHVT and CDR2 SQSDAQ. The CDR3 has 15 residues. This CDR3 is CASSLEEGHLYEQYF. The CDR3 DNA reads TGTGCCAGCAGCTTAGAGGAGGGGCACCTCTACGAGCAGTACTTC.

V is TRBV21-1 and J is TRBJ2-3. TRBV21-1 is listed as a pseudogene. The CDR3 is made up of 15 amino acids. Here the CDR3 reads CASSKFHPSTDTQYF. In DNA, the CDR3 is TGTGCCAGCAGCAAATTCCACCCTAGCACAGATACGCAGTATTTT.

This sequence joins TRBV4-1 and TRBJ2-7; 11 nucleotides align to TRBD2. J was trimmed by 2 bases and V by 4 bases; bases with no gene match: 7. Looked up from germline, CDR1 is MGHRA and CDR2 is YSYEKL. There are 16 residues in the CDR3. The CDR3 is CASSPSGLAAPYEQYF. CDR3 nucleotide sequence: TGCGCCAGCAGCCCTTCGGGACTAGCGGCGCCCTACGAGCAGTACTTC.

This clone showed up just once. This chain's CDR3 is CASSSSASTDTQYF. In DNA form, the CDR3 reads TGTGCCAGCAGCTCCAGCGCGAGCACAGATACGCAGTATTTT. The chain joins TRBV6-5 to TRBJ2-3; unclear D gene. Germline assignment: CDR1 MNHEY and CDR2 SVGAGI. Trimming stripped 6 bases from V and 0 bases from J, with 10 bases between. The CDR3 loop spans 14 amino acids.

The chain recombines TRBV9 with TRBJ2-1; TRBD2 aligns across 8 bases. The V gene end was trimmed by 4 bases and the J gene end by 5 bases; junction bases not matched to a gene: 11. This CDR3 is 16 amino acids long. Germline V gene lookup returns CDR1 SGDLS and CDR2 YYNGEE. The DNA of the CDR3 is TGTGCCAGCAGCAGCACTAGCGGACACCCCAACAATGAGCAGTTCTTC. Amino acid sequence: CASSSTSGHPNNEQFF.

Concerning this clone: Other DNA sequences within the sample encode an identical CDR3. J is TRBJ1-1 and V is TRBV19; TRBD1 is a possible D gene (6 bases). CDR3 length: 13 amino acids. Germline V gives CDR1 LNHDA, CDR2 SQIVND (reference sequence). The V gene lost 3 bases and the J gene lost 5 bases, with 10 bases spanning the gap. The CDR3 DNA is TGTGCCAGTAGTATCGGGGGGCCGACTGAAGCTTTCTTT. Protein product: CASSIGGPTEAFF.

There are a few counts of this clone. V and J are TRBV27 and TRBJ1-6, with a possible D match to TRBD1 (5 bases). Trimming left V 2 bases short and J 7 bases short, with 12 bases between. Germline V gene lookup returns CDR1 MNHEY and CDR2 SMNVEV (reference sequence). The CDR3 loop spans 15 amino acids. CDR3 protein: CASSLLADKNSPLHF. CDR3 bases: TGTGCCAGCAGTTTACTCGCGGACAAAAATTCACCCCTCCACTTT.